This T cell receptor (beta chain) was recorded in a study of OX40 agonist ivuxolimab in advanced cancers. Study-level background: Eligibility admitted prior anti-PD-1, anti-PD-L1 or anti-CTLA-4 therapy; roughly 39% had some.

Clones were read by immunoSEQ multiplex PCR, and TCRdb kept only the in-frame ones, dropping some. This table holds roughly 65,000 clones, about nine tenths found once. This clone was seen a single time. As yet, its antigen is unknown. This CDR3 has 14 amino acids. V was pared by 0 bases and J by 8 bases, with 9 bases between. The germline V gene encodes CDR1 SGHRS and CDR2 YFSETQ. Study observations and caveats: Among T cells, CD8+ cells averaged more expanded clones than CD4+ cells. Normalized expansion of T-cell clones was also low for some nonresponders. With doses of 0.1-3.0 mg/kg, partial responders showed among the lowest clonal expansion.

The source of this sequence is an adult with an advanced solid tumor such as melanoma, head and neck, liver or kidney cancer. The chain couples TRBV5-1 to TRBJ1-6, with D unclear. The input for sequencing was CD4+ or CD8+ T cells sorted from blood, taken in a trial of the OX40 agonist ivuxolimab. The CDR3 nucleotides read TGCGCCAGCAGCTTGGGACGTTTTGATTCACCCCTCCACTTT. Its protein is CASSLGRFDSPLHF.